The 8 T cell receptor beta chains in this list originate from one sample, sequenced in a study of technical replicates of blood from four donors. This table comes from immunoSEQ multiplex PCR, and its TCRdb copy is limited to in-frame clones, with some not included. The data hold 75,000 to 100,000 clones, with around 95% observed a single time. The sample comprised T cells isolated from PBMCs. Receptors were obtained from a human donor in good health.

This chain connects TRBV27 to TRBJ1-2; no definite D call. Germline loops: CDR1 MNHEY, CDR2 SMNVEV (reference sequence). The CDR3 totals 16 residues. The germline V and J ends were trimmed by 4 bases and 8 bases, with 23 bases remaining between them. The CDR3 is CASSSGPLQATKGYTF. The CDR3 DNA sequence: TGTGCCAGCAGTTCCGGCCCGCTTCAGGCTACGAAAGGCTACACCTTC.

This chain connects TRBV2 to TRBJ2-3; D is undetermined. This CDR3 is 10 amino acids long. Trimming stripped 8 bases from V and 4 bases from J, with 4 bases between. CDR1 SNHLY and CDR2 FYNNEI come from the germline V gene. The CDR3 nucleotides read TGTGCCAGCCTGTCAGATACGCAGTATTTT. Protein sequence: CASLSDTQYF.

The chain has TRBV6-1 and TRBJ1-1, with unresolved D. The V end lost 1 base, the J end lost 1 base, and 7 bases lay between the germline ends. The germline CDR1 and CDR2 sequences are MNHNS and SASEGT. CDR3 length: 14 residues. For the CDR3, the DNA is TGTGCCAGCAGTGAAGTTTCAGGGAACACTGAAGCTTTCTTT. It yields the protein CASSEVSGNTEAFF.

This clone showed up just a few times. The CDR3 DNA sequence: TGTGCCAGCAGCTTAAACTCGGCGGGGAAAGCCGGGGAGCTGTTTTTT. Its protein is CASSLNSAGKAGELFF. The genes are TRBV7-3 and TRBJ2-2; TRBD2 is a possible D gene (6 bases). Looked up from germline, CDR1 is SGHTA and CDR2 is FQGTGA. The ends were cut back, 1 base at V and 6 bases at J, with 15 bases in the middle. This CDR3 has 16 residues.

The chain's CDR3 is CASSEQSGNTEAFF. The CDR3 DNA reads TGTGCCAGCAGTGAACAATCCGGGAACACTGAAGCTTTCTTT. The chain joins TRBV6-1 to TRBJ1-1; D gene unclear. Germline V gives CDR1 MNHNS, CDR2 SASEGT. The germline V and J ends were trimmed by 2 bases and 1 base, with 8 bases remaining between them. This CDR3 has 14 residues.

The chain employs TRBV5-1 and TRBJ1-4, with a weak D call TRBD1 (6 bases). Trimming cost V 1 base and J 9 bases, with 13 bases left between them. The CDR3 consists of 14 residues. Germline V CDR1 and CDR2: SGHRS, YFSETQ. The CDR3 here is CASSLRQDGQKLFF. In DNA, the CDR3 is TGCGCCAGCAGCTTGCGACAGGATGGGCAAAAACTGTTTTTT. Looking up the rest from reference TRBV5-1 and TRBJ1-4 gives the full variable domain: KAGVTQTPRYLIKTRGQQVTLSCSPISGHRSVSWYQQTPGQGLQFLFEYFSETQRNKGNFPGRFSGRQFSNSRSEMNVSTLELGDSALYLCASSLRQDGQKLFFGSGTQLSVL.

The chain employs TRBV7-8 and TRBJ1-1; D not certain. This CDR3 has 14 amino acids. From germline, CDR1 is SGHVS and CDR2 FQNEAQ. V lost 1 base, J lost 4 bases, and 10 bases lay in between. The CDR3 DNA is TGTGCCAGCAGCTTAGGAACGGGGTCCACTGAAGCTTTCTTT. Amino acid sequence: CASSLGTGSTEAFF.

The CDR3 DNA reads as TGTGCCAGCAGTACCCTTTCGGGGGGCTCTGGGGCCAACGTCCTGACTTTC. Translated, it gives CASSTLSGGSGANVLTF. The chain couples TRBV28 to TRBJ2-6, with 7 bases fitting TRBD2. With 5 bases clipped from V and 0 bases from J, the junction kept 7 bases outside the gene matches. The CDR3 runs to 17 residues. In germline, CDR1 is MDHEN, CDR2 SYDVKM.